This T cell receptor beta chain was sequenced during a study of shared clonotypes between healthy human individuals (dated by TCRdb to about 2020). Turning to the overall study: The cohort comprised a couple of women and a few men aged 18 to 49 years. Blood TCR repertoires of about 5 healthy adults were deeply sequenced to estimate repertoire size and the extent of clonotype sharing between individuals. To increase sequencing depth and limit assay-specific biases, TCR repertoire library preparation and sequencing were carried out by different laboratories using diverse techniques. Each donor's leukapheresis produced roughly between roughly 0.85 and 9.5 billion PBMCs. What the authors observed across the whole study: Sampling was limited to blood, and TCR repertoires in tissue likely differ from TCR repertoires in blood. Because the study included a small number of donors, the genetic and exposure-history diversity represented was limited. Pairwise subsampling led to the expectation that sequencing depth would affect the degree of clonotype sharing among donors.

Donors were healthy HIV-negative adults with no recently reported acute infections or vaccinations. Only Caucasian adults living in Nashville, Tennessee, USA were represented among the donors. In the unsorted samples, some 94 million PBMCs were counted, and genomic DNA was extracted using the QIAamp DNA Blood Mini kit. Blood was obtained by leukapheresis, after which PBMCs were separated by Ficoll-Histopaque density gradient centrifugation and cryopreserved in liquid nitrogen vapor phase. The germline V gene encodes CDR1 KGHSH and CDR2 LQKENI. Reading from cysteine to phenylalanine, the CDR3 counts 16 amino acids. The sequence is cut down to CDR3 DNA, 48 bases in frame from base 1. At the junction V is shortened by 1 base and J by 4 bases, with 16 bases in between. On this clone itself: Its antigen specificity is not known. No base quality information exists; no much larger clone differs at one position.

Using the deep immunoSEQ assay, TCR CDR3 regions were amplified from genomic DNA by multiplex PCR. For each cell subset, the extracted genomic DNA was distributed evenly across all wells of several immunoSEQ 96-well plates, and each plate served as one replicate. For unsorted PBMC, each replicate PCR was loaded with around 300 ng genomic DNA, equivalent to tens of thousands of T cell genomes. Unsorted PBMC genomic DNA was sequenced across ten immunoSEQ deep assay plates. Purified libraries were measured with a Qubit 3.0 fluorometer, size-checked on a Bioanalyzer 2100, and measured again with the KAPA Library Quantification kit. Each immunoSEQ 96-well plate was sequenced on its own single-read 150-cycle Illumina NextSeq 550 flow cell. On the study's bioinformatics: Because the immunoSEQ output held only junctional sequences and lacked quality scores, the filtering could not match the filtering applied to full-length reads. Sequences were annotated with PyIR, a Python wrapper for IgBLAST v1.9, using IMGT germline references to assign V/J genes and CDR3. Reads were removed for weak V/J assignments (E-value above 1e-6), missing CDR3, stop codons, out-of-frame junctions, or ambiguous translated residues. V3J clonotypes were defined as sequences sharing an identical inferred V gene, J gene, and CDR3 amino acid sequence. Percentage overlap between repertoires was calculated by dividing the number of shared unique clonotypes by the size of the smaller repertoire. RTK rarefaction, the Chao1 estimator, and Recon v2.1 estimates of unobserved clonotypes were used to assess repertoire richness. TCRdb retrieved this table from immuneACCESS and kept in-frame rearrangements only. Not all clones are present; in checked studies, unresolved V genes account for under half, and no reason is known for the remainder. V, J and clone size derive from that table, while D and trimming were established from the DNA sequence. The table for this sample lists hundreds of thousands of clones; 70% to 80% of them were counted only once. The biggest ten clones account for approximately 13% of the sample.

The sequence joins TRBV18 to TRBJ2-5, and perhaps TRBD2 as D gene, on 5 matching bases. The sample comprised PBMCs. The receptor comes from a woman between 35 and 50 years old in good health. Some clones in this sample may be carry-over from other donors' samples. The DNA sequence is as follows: TGTGCCAGCTCACCACGCGTGTTGGCAAGCGGAGAGACCCAGTACTTC. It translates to CASSPRVLASGETQYF.